The clone carrying this T cell receptor (beta chain) has just one count. Generated by immunoSEQ multiplex PCR, the TCRdb table keeps only in-frame clones and is missing some. The sample has 75,000 to 100,000 clones, over 90% seen once. This sample is drawn from a study of technical replicates of blood from a few donors. J lost 2 bases, V lost 0 bases, and 6 bases had no gene match. Germline V gene lookup returns CDR1 MNHNS and CDR2 SASEGT. This CDR3 contains 16 residues. This TCR derives from a human donor in good health. The sample comprised T cells isolated from PBMCs. The V gene is TRBV6-1, the J gene TRBJ2-7; TRBD2 matches 8 bases. CDR3 in DNA: TGTGCCAGCAGTGAAGCGCCCTGGCGGGGGGCCTACGAGCAGTACTTC. Amino acid sequence: CASSEAPWRGAYEQYF.